This TCR beta chain was obtained from a study of cytomegalovirus exposure and HLA in healthy donors. Regarding the study as a whole: A later analysis linked a missense variant in DCLRE1C to the trimming of TCR beta V and J genes. TCR beta sequences numbering some 17,000 were associated with HLA alleles at 0.05 false discovery rate in a later analysis. Relative to the roughly 690-donor mean, N-insertions were reportedly fewer in an Asian-associated ancestry cluster in a later analysis. In a later analysis, HLA-associated beta chains showed higher expansion and lower generation probabilities than comparable chains.

Both 60 Vbeta primers and 13 Jbeta primers went into the PCR. Data came from immunoSEQ multiplex PCR; TCRdb stores just in-frame clones and leaves some out. The sample lists fewer than 140,000 clones; 71% were seen once. Notes on this clone: Its antigen is still unknown.

Per the germline V gene, CDR1 is SGDLS and CDR2 is YYNGEE. The V gene end was trimmed by 3 bases and the J gene end by 2 bases; junction bases not matched to a gene: 10. The CDR3 runs to 18 residues. The chain recombines TRBV9 with TRBJ2-7; 14 bases match TRBD2. Input material: PBMCs. The origin of this receptor is a female donor in good health and CMV-seronegative. The CDR3 DNA reads as TGTGCCAGCAGCGCTCACCTTGGGACTAGCGGGAGCCCCTACGAGCAGTACTTC. The encoded protein is CASSAHLGTSGSPYEQYF.